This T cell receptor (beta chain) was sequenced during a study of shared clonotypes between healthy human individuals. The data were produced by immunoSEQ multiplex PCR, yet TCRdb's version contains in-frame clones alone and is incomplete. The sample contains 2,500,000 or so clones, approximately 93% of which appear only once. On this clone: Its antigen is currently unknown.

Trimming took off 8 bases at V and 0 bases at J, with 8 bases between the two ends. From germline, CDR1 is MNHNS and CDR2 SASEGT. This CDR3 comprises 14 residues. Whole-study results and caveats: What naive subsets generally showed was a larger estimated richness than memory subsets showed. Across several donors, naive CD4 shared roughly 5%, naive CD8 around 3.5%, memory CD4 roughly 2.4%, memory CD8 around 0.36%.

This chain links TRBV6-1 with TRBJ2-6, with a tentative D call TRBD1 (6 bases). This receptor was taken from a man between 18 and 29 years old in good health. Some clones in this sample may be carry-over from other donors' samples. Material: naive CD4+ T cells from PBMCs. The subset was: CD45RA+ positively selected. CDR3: CASGQSSGANVLTF. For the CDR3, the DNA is TGTGCCAGCGGACAGTCCTCTGGGGCCAACGTCCTGACTTTC.